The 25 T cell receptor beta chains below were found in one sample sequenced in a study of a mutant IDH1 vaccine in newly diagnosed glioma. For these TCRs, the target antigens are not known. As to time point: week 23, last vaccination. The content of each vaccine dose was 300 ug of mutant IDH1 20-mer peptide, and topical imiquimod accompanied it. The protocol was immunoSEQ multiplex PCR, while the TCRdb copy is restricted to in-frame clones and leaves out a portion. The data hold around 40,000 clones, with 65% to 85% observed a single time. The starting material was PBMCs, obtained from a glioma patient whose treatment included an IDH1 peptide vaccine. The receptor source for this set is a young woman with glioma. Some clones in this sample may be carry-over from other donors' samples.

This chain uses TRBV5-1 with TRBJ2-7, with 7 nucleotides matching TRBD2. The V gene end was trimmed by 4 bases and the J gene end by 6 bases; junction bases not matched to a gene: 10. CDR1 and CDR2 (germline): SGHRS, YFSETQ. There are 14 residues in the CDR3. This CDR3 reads CASSQTSSLLEQYF. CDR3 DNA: TGCGCCAGCAGCCAGACTAGCAGTCTTCTCGAGCAGTACTTC.

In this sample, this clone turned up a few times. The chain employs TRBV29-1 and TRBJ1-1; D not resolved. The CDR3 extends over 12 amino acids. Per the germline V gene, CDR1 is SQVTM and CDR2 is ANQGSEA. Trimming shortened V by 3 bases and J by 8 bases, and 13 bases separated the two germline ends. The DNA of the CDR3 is TGCAGCGTTGACGTATCGGCAGCCGAAGCTTTCTTT. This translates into CSVDVSAAEAFF.

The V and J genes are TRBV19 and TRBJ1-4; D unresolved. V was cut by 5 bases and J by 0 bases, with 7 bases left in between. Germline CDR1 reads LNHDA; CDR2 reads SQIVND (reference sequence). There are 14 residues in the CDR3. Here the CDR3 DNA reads TGTGCCAGTAGTGCCGTTGCAACTAATGAAAAACTGTTTTTT. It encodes CASSAVATNEKLFF.

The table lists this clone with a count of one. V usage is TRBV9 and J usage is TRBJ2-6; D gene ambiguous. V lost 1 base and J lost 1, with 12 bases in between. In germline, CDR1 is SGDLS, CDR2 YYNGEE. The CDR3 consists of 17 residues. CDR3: CASSVSGRRSGANVLTF. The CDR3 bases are TGTGCCAGCAGCGTATCAGGCAGGAGATCTGGGGCCAACGTCCTGACTTTC.

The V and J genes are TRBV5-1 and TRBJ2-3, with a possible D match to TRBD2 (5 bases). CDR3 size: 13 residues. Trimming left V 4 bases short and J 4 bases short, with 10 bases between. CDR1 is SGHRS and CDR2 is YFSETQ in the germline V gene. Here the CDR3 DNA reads TGCGCCAGCAGCCCCGGCGGGTCAGATACGCAGTATTTT. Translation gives CASSPGGSDTQYF.

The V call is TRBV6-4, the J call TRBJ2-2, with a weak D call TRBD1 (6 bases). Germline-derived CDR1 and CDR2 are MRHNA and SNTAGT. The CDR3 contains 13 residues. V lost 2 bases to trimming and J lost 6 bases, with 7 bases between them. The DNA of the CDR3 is TGTGCCAGCAGTGACGGGGGCGCCGGGGAGCTGTTTTTT. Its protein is CASSDGGAGELFF.

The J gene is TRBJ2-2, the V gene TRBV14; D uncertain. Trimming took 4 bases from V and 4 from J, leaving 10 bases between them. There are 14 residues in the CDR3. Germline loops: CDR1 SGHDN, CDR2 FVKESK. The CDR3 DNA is TGTGCCAGCAGCCCGTGGACGGTCACCGGGGAGCTGTTTTTT. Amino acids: CASSPWTVTGELFF. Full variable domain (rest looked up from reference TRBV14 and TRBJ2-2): EAGVTQFPSHSVIEKGQTVTLRCDPISGHDNLYWYRRVMGKEIKFLLHFVKESKQDESGMPNNRFLAERTGGTYSTLKVQPAELEDSGVYFCASSPWTVTGELFFGEGSRLTVL.

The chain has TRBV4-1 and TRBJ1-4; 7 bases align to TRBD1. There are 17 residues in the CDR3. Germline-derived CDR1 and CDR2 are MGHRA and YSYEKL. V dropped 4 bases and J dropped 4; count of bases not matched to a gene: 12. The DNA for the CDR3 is TGCGCCAGCAGCCCAGGGGGACGGGCCGGGGGTAATGAAAAACTGTTTTTT. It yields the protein CASSPGGRAGGNEKLFF.

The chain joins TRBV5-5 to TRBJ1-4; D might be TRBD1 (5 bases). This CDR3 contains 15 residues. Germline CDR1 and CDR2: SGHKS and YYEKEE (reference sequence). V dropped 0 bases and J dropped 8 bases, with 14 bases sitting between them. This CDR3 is CASSLARAVEEKLFF. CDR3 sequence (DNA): TGTGCCAGCAGCTTGGCCAGGGCAGTAGAAGAAAAACTGTTTTTT. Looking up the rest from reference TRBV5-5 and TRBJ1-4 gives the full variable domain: DAGVTQSPTHLIKTRGQQVTLRCSPISGHKSVSWYQQVLGQGPQFIFQYYEKEERGRGNFPDRFSARQFPNYSSELNVNALLLGDSALYLCASSLARAVEEKLFFGSGTQLSVL.

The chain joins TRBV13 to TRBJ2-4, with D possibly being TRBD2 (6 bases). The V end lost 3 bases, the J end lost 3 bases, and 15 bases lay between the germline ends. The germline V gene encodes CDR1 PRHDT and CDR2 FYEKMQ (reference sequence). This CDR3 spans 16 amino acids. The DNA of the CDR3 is TGTGCCAGCAGCTTCCGGGACCTCGGGAGCAAAAACATTCAGTACTTC. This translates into CASSFRDLGSKNIQYF.

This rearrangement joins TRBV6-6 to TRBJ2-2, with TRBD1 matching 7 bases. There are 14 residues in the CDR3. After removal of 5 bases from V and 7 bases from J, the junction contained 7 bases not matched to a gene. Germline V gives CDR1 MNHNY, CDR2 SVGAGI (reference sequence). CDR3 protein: CASSPTGIGGELFF. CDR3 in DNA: TGTGCCAGCAGTCCGACAGGGATCGGCGGGGAGCTGTTTTTT.

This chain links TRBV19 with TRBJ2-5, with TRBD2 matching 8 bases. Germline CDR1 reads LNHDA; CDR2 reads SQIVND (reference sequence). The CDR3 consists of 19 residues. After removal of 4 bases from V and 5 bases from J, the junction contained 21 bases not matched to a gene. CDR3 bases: TGTGCCAGTAGTACGGGTTCGGTGCGGGGGGCCACCCCTGGCGAGACCCAGTACTTC. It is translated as CASSTGSVRGATPGETQYF.

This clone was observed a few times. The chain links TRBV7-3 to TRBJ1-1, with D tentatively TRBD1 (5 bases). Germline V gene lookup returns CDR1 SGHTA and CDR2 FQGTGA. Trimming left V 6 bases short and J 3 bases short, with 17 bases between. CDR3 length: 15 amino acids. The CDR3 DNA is TGTGCCAGCAGGGATGGCCCCTACAGGCACACTGAAGCTTTCTTT. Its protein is CASRDGPYRHTEAFF.

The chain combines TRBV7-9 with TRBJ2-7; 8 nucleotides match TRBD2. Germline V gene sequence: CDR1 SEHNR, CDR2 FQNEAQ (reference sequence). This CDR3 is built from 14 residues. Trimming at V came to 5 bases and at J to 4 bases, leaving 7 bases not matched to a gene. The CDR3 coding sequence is TGTGCCAGCAGCGCATCCGGGACTAGATACGAGCAGTACTTC. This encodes CASSASGTRYEQYF.

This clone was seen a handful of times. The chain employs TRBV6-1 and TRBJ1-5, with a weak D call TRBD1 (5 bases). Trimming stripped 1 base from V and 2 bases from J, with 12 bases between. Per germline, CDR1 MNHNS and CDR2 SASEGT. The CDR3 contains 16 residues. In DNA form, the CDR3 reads TGTGCCAGCAGTGAAGAAATATCGGGGGGCAATCAGCCCCAGCATTTT. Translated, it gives CASSEEISGGNQPQHF.

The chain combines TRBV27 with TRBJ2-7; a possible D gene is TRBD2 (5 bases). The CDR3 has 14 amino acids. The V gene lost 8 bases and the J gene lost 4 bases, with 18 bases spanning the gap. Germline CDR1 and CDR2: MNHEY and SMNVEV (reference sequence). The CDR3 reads CASRYSGSWYEQYF. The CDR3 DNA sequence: TGTGCCAGCCGATATAGTGGGAGTTGGTACGAGCAGTACTTC.

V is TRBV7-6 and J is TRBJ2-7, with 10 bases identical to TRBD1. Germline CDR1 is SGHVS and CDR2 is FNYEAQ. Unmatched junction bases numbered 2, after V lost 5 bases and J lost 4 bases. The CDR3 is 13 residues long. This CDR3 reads CASSKDRGYEQYF. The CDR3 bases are TGTGCCAGCAGCAAGGACAGGGGGTACGAGCAGTACTTC. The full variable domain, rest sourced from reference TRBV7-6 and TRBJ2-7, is GAGVSQSPRYKVTKRGQDVALRCDPISGHVSLYWYRQALGQGPEFLTYFNYEAQQDKSGLPNDRFSAERPEGSISTLTIQRTEQRDSAMYRCASSKDRGYEQYFGPGTRLTVT.

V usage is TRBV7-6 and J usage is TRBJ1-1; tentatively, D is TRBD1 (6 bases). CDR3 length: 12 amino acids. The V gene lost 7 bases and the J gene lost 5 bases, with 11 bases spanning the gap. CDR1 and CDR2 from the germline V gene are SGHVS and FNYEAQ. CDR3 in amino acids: CASTGEGTEAFF. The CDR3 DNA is TGTGCCAGCACAGGGGAGGGGACTGAAGCTTTCTTT.

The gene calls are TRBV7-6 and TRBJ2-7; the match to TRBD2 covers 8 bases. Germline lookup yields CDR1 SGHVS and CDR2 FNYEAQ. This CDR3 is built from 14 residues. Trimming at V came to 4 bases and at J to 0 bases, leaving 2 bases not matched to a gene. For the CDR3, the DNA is TGTGCCAGCAGCTCGGGAGGGAGCTCCTACGAGCAGTACTTC. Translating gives CASSSGGSSYEQYF.

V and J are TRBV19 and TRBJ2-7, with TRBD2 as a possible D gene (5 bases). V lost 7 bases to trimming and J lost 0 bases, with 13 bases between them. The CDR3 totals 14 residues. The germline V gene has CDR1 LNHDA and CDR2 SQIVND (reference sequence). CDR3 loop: CASTNSGGSYEQYF. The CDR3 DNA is TGTGCCAGTACCAACAGTGGAGGCTCCTACGAGCAGTACTTC.

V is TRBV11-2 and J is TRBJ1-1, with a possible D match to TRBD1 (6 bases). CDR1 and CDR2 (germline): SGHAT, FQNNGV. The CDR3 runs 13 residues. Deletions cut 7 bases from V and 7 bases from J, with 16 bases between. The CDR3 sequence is CASTGTGPGEAFF. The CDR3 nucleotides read TGTGCCAGCACCGGAACAGGGCCGGGTGAAGCTTTCTTT.

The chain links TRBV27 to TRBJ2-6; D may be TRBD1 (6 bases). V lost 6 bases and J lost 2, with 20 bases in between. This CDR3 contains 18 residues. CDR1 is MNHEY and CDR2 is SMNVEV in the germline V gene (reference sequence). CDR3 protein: CASSFFSGWGPGANVLTF. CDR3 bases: TGTGCCAGCAGCTTCTTCTCGGGGTGGGGGCCTGGGGCCAACGTCCTGACTTTC.

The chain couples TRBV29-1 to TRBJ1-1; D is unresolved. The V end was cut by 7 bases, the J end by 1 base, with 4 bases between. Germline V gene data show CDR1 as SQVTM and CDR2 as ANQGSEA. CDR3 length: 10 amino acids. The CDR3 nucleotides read TGCAGCGGGAGGAACACTGAAGCTTTCTTT. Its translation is CSGRNTEAFF. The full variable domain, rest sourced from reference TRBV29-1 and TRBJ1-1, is SAVISQKPSRDICQRGTSLTIQCQVDSQVTMMFWYRQQPGQSLTLIATANQGSEATYESGFVIDKFPISRPNLTFSTLTVSNMSPEDSSIYLCSGRNTEAFFGQGTRLTVV.

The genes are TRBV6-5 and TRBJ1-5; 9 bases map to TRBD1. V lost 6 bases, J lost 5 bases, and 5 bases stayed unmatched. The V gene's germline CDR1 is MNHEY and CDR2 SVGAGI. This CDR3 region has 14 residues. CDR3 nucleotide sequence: TGTGCCAGCAGCAGGGGACAGGGACATCAGCCCCAGCATTTT. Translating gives CASSRGQGHQPQHF.

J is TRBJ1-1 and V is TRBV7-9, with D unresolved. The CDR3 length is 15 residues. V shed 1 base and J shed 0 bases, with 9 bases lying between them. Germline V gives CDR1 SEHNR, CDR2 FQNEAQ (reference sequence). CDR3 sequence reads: CASSLEPRLNTEAFF. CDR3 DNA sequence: TGTGCCAGCAGCTTAGAACCCAGACTGAACACTGAAGCTTTCTTT.